The 24 T cell receptor beta chains below all came from one sample that was sequenced in a study of shared clonotypes between healthy human individuals. Produced via immunoSEQ multiplex PCR; TCRdb's table is partial and in-frame only. Here the sample spans around 1 million clones, 76% being singletons. Sequenced input: memory CD4+ T cells sorted from blood. Subset specified: CD45RA-negative fraction. All receptors derive from a man between 18 and 29 years old in good health.

V usage is TRBV6-5 and J usage is TRBJ1-1; D gene unclear. This CDR3 contains 15 residues. Trimming cost V 5 bases and J 1 base, with 14 bases left between them. Germline lookup yields CDR1 MNHEY and CDR2 SVGAGI. The CDR3 is CASSRPPGRNTEAFF. CDR3 nucleotide sequence: TGTGCCAGCAGTCGACCCCCCGGGAGGAACACTGAAGCTTTCTTT.

This clone was counted a few times. The chain couples TRBV30 to TRBJ1-1, with TRBD1 matching 7 bases. The CDR3 is 15 residues long. Germline V lookup: CDR1 GTSNPN, CDR2 SVGIG (reference sequence). Trimming took 1 base from V and 2 from J; bases not matched to a gene: 7. CDR3 sequence: CAWSATKGANTEAFF. The CDR3 DNA is TGTGCCTGGAGTGCAACGAAGGGGGCCAACACTGAAGCTTTCTTT. Supplemented by reference TRBV30 and TRBJ1-1, the full variable domain reads SQTIHQWPATLVQPVGSPLSLECTVEGTSNPNLYWYRQAAGRGLQLLFYSVGIGQISSEVPQNLSASRPQDRQFILSSKKLLLSDSGFYLCAWSATKGANTEAFFGQGTRLTVV.

This clone came up a few times. The CDR3 DNA is TGTGCCAGCAGTGAGTGGACAGGGGGCACTGAAGCTTTCTTT. Translation gives CASSEWTGGTEAFF. The chain links TRBV6-1 to TRBJ1-1; TRBD1 aligns across 10 bases. Trimming removed 3 bases from V and 4 bases from J; junction bases left unmatched: 2. The length of the CDR3 is 14 residues. Germline loops: CDR1 MNHNS, CDR2 SASEGT.

The chain combines TRBV5-4 with TRBJ2-6, with D possibly TRBD2 on 5 matching bases. V was pared by 1 base and J by 1 base, with 9 bases between. Per the germline V gene, CDR1 is SGHNT and CDR2 is YYREEE (reference sequence). The CDR3 consists of 16 residues. In nucleotides, the CDR3 is TGTGCCAGCAGCTTGAACCGACTATCTGGGGCCAACGTCCTGACTTTC. Translation gives CASSLNRLSGANVLTF.

The chain is built from TRBV6-5 and TRBJ2-7; no reliable D call. CDR1 is MNHEY, CDR2 SVGAGI, per germline. Between the trimmed V and J ends, which lost 2 bases and 3 bases, there was a span of 11 bases. The CDR3 sequence is 14 residues long. The CDR3 loop reads CASSYKGSHYEQYF. The DNA of the CDR3 is TGTGCCAGCAGTTACAAGGGATCCCACTACGAGCAGTACTTC.

This chain joins TRBV7-9 and TRBJ2-7; tentative D call: TRBD1 (6 bases). This CDR3 spans 17 amino acids. V was clipped by 0 bases and J by 1 base, with 16 bases between them. Germline CDR1 SEHNR, CDR2 FQNEAQ (reference sequence). The chain's CDR3 is CASSLALGTLKSYEQYF. In nucleotides, the CDR3 is TGTGCCAGCAGCTTAGCCTTAGGGACACTAAAGTCCTACGAGCAGTACTTC.

About this clone itself: This same CDR3 is encoded by further DNA sequences in the sample. This chain links TRBV5-1 with TRBJ2-1; TRBD2 matches 10 bases. V dropped 4 bases and J dropped 0; count of bases not matched to a gene: 1. The CDR3 is 15 amino acids. Germline V gene sequence: CDR1 SGHRS, CDR2 YFSETQ. CDR3 nucleotides: TGCGCCAGCAGCCGGACTAGCGGCTCCTACAATGAGCAGTTCTTC. Translation: CASSRTSGSYNEQFF.

This chain joins TRBV19 and TRBJ1-2; TRBD1 matches at 12 bases. Germline V lookup: CDR1 LNHDA, CDR2 SQIVND (reference sequence). CDR3 length: 17 residues. The trim removed 3 bases at V and 8 bases at J, leaving 13 bases unmatched. CDR3 DNA: TGTGCCAGTAGTATCCCCGGGACAGGGGGCGCGATTAACGGCTACACCTTC. Amino acids: CASSIPGTGGAINGYTF.

The genes are TRBV11-2 and TRBJ1-1; D is undetermined. Germline values: CDR1 SGHAT, CDR2 FQNNGV. The CDR3 spans 16 residues. V was clipped by 2 bases and J by 5 bases, with 18 bases between them. The DNA of the CDR3 is TGTGCCAGCAGCTTATCCAGGTCCCCTCTAGGTACTGAAGCTTTCTTT. Protein sequence: CASSLSRSPLGTEAFF.

This clone was picked up one time. The chain uses TRBV5-6 and TRBJ2-3, with 10 bases fitting TRBD2. The CDR3 spans 18 residues. With 2 bases clipped from V and 3 bases from J, the junction kept 12 bases outside the gene matches. The germline V gene has CDR1 SGHDT and CDR2 YYEEEE. CDR3 region: CASSFLAGVGFLTDTQYF. The CDR3 DNA is TGTGCCAGCAGCTTCCTAGCGGGAGTCGGGTTCCTGACAGATACGCAGTATTTT.

This clone was counted once. The genes are TRBV6-5 and TRBJ2-1, with D perhaps being TRBD1 or TRBD2 (6 bases each). This CDR3 is built from 13 residues. CDR1 and CDR2 from the germline V gene are MNHEY and SVGAGI. Trimming pared 8 bases from V and 4 bases from J, leaving 12 bases between. The CDR3: CASRRDKYNEQFF. CDR3 in DNA: TGTGCCAGCCGGCGGGACAAGTACAATGAGCAGTTCTTC.

The chain links TRBV7-2 to TRBJ2-5; D remains ambiguous. Germline CDR1 and CDR2: SGHTA and FQGNSA. The CDR3 sequence is 15 residues long. V was cut by 1 base and J by 0 bases, with 9 bases left in between. The CDR3 is CASSLGRADQETQYF. The CDR3 DNA sequence: TGTGCCAGCAGCTTAGGTCGGGCGGACCAAGAGACCCAGTACTTC.

This clone was seen a few times. Other DNA variants within this sample encode the same CDR3. This chain links TRBV5-4 with TRBJ1-1; D is perhaps TRBD1 (5 bases). The CDR3 loop spans 14 amino acids. V was pared by 4 bases and J by 0 bases, with 10 bases between. CDR1 is SGHNT and CDR2 is YYREEE in the germline V gene (reference sequence). The CDR3 nucleotides are TGTGCCAGCAGCCTTGGGACGATGAACACTGAAGCTTTCTTT. It is translated as CASSLGTMNTEAFF.

The chain has TRBV29-1 and TRBJ2-7; 7 bases agree with TRBD2. Per the germline V gene, CDR1 is SQVTM and CDR2 is ANQGSEA. The CDR3 runs 13 residues. V lost 4 bases, J lost 2 bases, and 5 bases stayed unmatched. CDR3 nucleotides: TGCAGCGTTGCCCAGCGGGGTACCTACGAGCAGTACTTC. It encodes CSVAQRGTYEQYF.

The gene calls are TRBV5-4 and TRBJ2-2; D unclear. With 2 bases removed from V and 0 bases from J, the gap between germline ends came to 5 bases. Germline V gene sequence: CDR1 SGHNT, CDR2 YYREEE (reference sequence). This CDR3 spans 14 amino acids. CDR3 sequence: CASSFATNTGELFF. CDR3 nucleotides: TGTGCCAGCAGCTTCGCCACGAACACCGGGGAGCTGTTTTTT.

The chain uses TRBV5-1 and TRBJ2-3; a weak D match, TRBD2 (6 bases). CDR1 SGHRS and CDR2 YFSETQ come from the germline V gene. This CDR3 is built from 16 residues. The V and J ends lost 0 bases and 0 bases respectively, with 11 bases between them. The CDR3: CASSLVTSSSTDTQYF. The CDR3 region has the DNA TGCGCCAGCAGCTTGGTTACTAGCTCTAGCACAGATACGCAGTATTTT. Filled out from reference TRBV5-1 and TRBJ2-3, the complete variable domain reads KAGVTQTPRYLIKTRGQQVTLSCSPISGHRSVSWYQQTPGQGLQFLFEYFSETQRNKGNFPGRFSGRQFSNSRSEMNVSTLELGDSALYLCASSLVTSSSTDTQYFGPGTRLTVL.

This chain connects TRBV5-8 to TRBJ2-3; tentatively, D is TRBD2 (5 bases). This CDR3 has 18 amino acids. Germline V gene lookup returns CDR1 SGHTS and CDR2 YDEGEE. The V end lost 0 bases, the J end lost 2 bases, and 19 bases lay between the germline ends. The CDR3 region is CASSLVLWSGSFTDTQYF. As DNA, the CDR3 is TGTGCCAGCAGCTTGGTACTCTGGTCGGGGTCTTTCACAGATACGCAGTATTTT.

The chain combines TRBV7-6 with TRBJ2-7; 7 nucleotides align to TRBD2. The V gene end was trimmed by 5 bases and the J gene end by 6 bases; junction bases not matched to a gene: 7. The CDR3 is 13 residues long. Per the germline V gene, CDR1 is SGHVS and CDR2 is FNYEAQ. The CDR3 sequence is CASSVLSGGEQYF. The CDR3 coding sequence is TGTGCCAGCAGCGTCCTCTCGGGGGGCGAGCAGTACTTC.

Notes on this clone: Other DNA sequences in the same sample also yield this CDR3. The V gene is TRBV5-1, the J gene TRBJ2-5; 8 positions agree with TRBD1. Per the germline V gene, CDR1 is SGHRS and CDR2 is YFSETQ. The CDR3 extends over 14 amino acids. Unmatched junction bases numbered 2, after V lost 3 bases and J lost 1 base. Here the CDR3 DNA reads TGCGCCAGCAGCTCCGGGACAGGCCAAGAGACCCAGTACTTC. Protein sequence: CASSSGTGQETQYF.

The V gene is TRBV27, the J gene TRBJ2-5; D gene uncertain. Germline CDR1 and CDR2: MNHEY and SMNVEV (reference sequence). The CDR3 runs to 13 residues. Trimming removed 5 bases at V and 4 bases at J, with 11 bases between. The CDR3: CASSVRLGETQYF. The CDR3 nucleotides read TGTGCCAGCAGTGTTCGTCTCGGAGAGACCCAGTACTTC.

The chain has TRBV5-5 and TRBJ1-1, with a possible D match to TRBD1 (5 bases). V was pared by 4 bases and J by 1 base, with 14 bases between. Germline V lookup: CDR1 SGHKS, CDR2 YYEKEE (reference sequence). The CDR3 is made up of 15 amino acids. The CDR3 coding sequence is TGTGCCAGCAGCCTCGCAGGGTCTCAGAACACTGAAGCTTTCTTT. Amino acids: CASSLAGSQNTEAFF.

The CDR3 loop reads CASYTRPTGELFF. The CDR3 DNA follows: TGTGCCAGCTATACTAGGCCCACCGGGGAGCTGTTTTTT. This sequence joins TRBV28 and TRBJ2-2; tentatively, D is TRBD2 (5 bases). This CDR3 comprises 13 residues. V lost 8 bases and J 4 bases, leaving 11 bases between the germline ends. CDR1 and CDR2 from the germline V gene are MDHEN and SYDVKM. The full variable domain, its missing parts supplied by reference TRBV28 and TRBJ2-2, is DVKVTQSSRYLVKRTGEKVFLECVQDMDHENMFWYRQDPGLGLRLIYFSYDVKMKEKGDIPEGYSVSREKKERFSLILESASTNQTSMYLCASYTRPTGELFFGEGSRLTVL.

The chain couples TRBV5-6 to TRBJ1-5, with 8 positions matching TRBD1. V shed 4 bases, J shed 7 bases, and the junction held 10 bases outside the gene matches. CDR1 is SGHDT, CDR2 YYEEEE, per germline. CDR3 size: 15 residues. CDR3 DNA: TGTGCCAGCAGCAAAGACAGGGGTCTCGGACAGCCCCAGCATTTT. This sequence encodes CASSKDRGLGQPQHF.

Written as DNA, the CDR3 is TGTGCCAGCAGCCAACCTCCTAGGGGAGTAGGGGGCGGTCTCACAGATACGCAGTATTTT. Translation gives CASSQPPRGVGGGLTDTQYF. This chain links TRBV4-2 with TRBJ2-3; 7 nucleotides line up with TRBD1. In germline, CDR1 is LGHNA, CDR2 YNFKEQ. Germline trimming cut 2 bases from V and 2 bases from J; bases unmatched to any gene: 19. This CDR3 region has 20 residues.